A single sample gave rise to the 18 T cell receptor beta chains below, sequenced in a study of T cells in Graves' hyperthyroidism and ophthalmopathy. Amplified TCR beta CDR3 regions derived from RNA transcripts. The primer set for the first-round RT-PCR of the TCR CDR3 was HTBI. TCRdb re-derived calls from the multiplex PCR reads in MiXCR, one entry per CDR3 protein. The data show roughly 570,000 distinct CDR3 sequences, around 42% seen once. The source material was peripheral blood or thyroid tissue (not recorded which). The receptors stem from a woman between 18 and 30 years old with Graves' hyperthyroidism.

This clonotype was seen repeatedly, ten times or more. The DNA of the CDR3 is TGTGCCAGCAGTAGGGACAGGACGGGGACCGGGGAGCTGTTTTTT. Protein: CASSRDRTGTGELFF. V is TRBV27 and J is TRBJ2-2, with TRBD1 matching 8 bases. The CDR3 loop spans 15 amino acids. V shed 5 bases, J shed 5 bases, and the junction held 7 bases outside the gene matches. The V gene's germline CDR1 is MNHEY and CDR2 SMNVEV (reference sequence).

This clonotype was detected many times. The chain has TRBV29-1 and TRBJ2-3; TRBD2 aligns across 8 bases. The CDR3 spans 15 residues. Germline CDR1 and CDR2: SQVTM and ANQGSEA. V shed 3 bases, J shed 2 bases, and the junction held 7 bases outside the gene matches. The CDR3 DNA sequence: TGCAGCGTTGAGGCCGGGAGGGGGTACACAGATACGCAGTATTTT. Translating gives CSVEAGRGYTDTQYF.

This clonotype was recorded at least ten times. The chain joins TRBV3-1 to TRBJ2-7, with TRBD2 matching over 7 bases. CDR3 length: 17 amino acids. Germline-derived CDR1 and CDR2 are LGHDT and YNNKEL (reference sequence). The J segment lost 4 bases and the V segment lost 1 base, leaving 13 bases of the junction unmatched. CDR3 residues: CASSQVFGRMSAYEQYF. CDR3 nucleotide sequence: TGTGCCAGCAGCCAAGTTTTCGGGAGGATGTCCGCATACGAGCAGTACTTC.

The chain recombines TRBV29-1 with TRBJ1-5, with 9 bases fitting TRBD1. Looked up from germline, CDR1 is SQVTM and CDR2 is ANQGSEA. J was trimmed by 6 bases and V by 6 bases; bases with no gene match: 6. The CDR3 is 13 amino acids. In DNA, the CDR3 is TGCAGCGTCGGGACAGGGTACGGTCAGCCCCAGCATTTT. Amino acids: CSVGTGYGQPQHF.

This clonotype came up a few times. This chain uses TRBV20-1 with TRBJ1-1; D is unclear. This CDR3 comprises 13 residues. Germline assignment: CDR1 DFQATT and CDR2 SNEGSKA (reference sequence). V was trimmed by 0 bases and J by 1 base, leaving 6 bases between them. CDR3: CSARDGRNTEAFF. The CDR3 DNA reads as TGCAGTGCTAGAGATGGACGGAACACTGAAGCTTTCTTT.

This clonotype was recorded many times. V gene TRBV5-1 combines with J gene TRBJ1-2, with 7 bases aligning to TRBD1. Per the germline V gene, CDR1 is SGHRS and CDR2 is YFSETQ. Trimming at V came to 4 bases and at J to 4 bases, leaving 13 bases not matched to a gene. This CDR3 is built from 16 residues. The CDR3 sequence: CASSLPTGSPLYGYTF. In DNA, the CDR3 is TGCGCCAGCAGCCTACCGACAGGGAGTCCCCTCTATGGCTACACCTTC. The variable domain in full, with the rest retrieved from reference TRBV5-1 and TRBJ1-2, is KAGVTQTPRYLIKTRGQQVTLSCSPISGHRSVSWYQQTPGQGLQFLFEYFSETQRNKGNFPGRFSGRQFSNSRSEMNVSTLELGDSALYLCASSLPTGSPLYGYTFGSGTRLTVV.

This clonotype showed up many times. The chain combines TRBV6-2 or TRBV6-3 with TRBJ2-7, with TRBD2 matching over 9 bases. Germline CDR1 and CDR2: MNHEY and SVGEGT. This CDR3 region has 12 residues. V shed 6 bases, J shed 3 bases, and the junction held 0 bases outside the gene matches. The CDR3 DNA reads as TGTGCCAGCAGGACTAGCGGCTACGAGCAGTACTTC. Amino acids: CASRTSGYEQYF.

This clonotype occurred many times. The genes are TRBV2 and TRBJ1-5; the D gene is possibly TRBD1 (6 bases). From germline, CDR1 is SNHLY and CDR2 FYNNEI. V lost 2 bases and J 2 bases, leaving 13 bases between the germline ends. The CDR3 runs to 16 residues. The CDR3, as DNA: TGTGCCAGCAGTGAACTACAGGGAGGGGGCAATCAGCCCCAGCATTTT. Translating it yields CASSELQGGGNQPQHF.

This clonotype was detected only a few times. This sequence joins TRBV6-5 and TRBJ1-1; no definite D call. The CDR3 consists of 14 residues. The germline CDR1 and CDR2 sequences are MNHEY and SVGAGI. Trimming cost V 4 bases and J 5 bases, with 14 bases left between them. CDR3 loop: CASSSNRWVTEAFF. Written as DNA, the CDR3 is TGTGCCAGCAGTTCCAACCGCTGGGTTACTGAAGCTTTCTTT.

This clonotype came up a few times. V usage is TRBV2 and J usage is TRBJ2-6; 7 nucleotides agree with TRBD2. In germline, CDR1 is SNHLY, CDR2 FYNNEI. With V trimmed by 11 bases and J by 4 bases, 20 bases remained unmatched. The CDR3 is made up of 18 amino acids. CDR3 protein: CAQISGRLSDPGANVLTF. DNA for the CDR3: TGTGCCCAAATTAGCGGGCGACTCTCTGATCCCGGGGCCAACGTCCTGACTTTC.

This clonotype showed up just a few times. The chain links TRBV27 to TRBJ2-2, with D uncertain. V shed 5 bases and J shed 6 bases, with 10 bases lying between them. The CDR3 consists of 13 residues. Germline V gene sequence: CDR1 MNHEY, CDR2 SMNVEV (reference sequence). CDR3 DNA sequence: TGTGCCAGCAGTCCAATTCAGGCCGGGGAGCTGTTTTTT. Residues: CASSPIQAGELFF.

This clonotype was recorded many times. This sequence joins TRBV7-8 and TRBJ2-7; the D gene could be TRBD1 or TRBD2 (6 bases each). Per the germline V gene, CDR1 is SGHVS and CDR2 is FQNEAQ. CDR3 length: 16 residues. Trimming left V 1 base short and J 1 base short, with 14 bases between. The CDR3 nucleotides read TGTGCCAGCAGCTTAGGGGGGGCGCCCGATTCCTACGAGCAGTACTTC. Amino acids: CASSLGGAPDSYEQYF.

Note on this clonotype: A read error may be the cause here, since a much bigger clone is one base away. The chain employs TRBV19 and TRBJ1-1, with D maybe TRBD1 (5 bases). This CDR3 is 17 amino acids long. Germline loops: CDR1 LNHDA, CDR2 SQIVND (reference sequence). V lost 4 bases and J lost 1, with 19 bases in between. CDR3 amino acids: CASSRGENSLRNTEAFF. CDR3 DNA: TGTGCCAGTAGTAGAGGGGAGAACAGCCTTCGGAACACTGAAGCTTTCTTT. Supplemented by reference TRBV19 and TRBJ1-1, the full variable domain reads DGGITQSPKYLFRKEGQNVTLSCEQNLNHDAMYWYRQDPGQGLRLIYYSQIVNDFQKGDIAEGYSVSREKKESFPLTVTSAQKNPTAFYLCASSRGENSLRNTEAFFGQGTRLTVV.

This clonotype was seen repeatedly, ten times or more. This chain joins TRBV7-8 and TRBJ2-7; 7 nucleotides match TRBD2. This CDR3 has 16 amino acids. CDR1 is SGHVS and CDR2 is FQNEAQ in the germline V gene. Trimming removed 0 bases from V and 2 bases from J; junction bases left unmatched: 7. The CDR3 is CASSLARASGPYEQYF. CDR3 DNA sequence: TGTGCCAGCAGCTTAGCGCGGGCTAGCGGCCCCTACGAGCAGTACTTC.

The chain couples TRBV20-1 to TRBJ2-7; tentatively, D is TRBD2 (5 bases). Trimming took 3 bases from V and 2 from J, leaving 8 bases between them. The germline gives CDR1 DFQATT, CDR2 SNEGSKA (reference sequence). This CDR3 has 12 amino acids. CDR3 loop: CSARDSPYEQYF. CDR3 nucleotides: TGCAGTGCTAGGGACTCTCCCTACGAGCAGTACTTC.

The CDR3 DNA is TGCAGCTGGGACAGAAGCTCCTACGAGCAGTACTTC. This sequence encodes CSWDRSSYEQYF. The chain uses TRBV29-1 and TRBJ2-7; 7 bases align to TRBD1. The CDR3 runs 12 residues. Germline V gives CDR1 SQVTM, CDR2 ANQGSEA. The V gene end was trimmed by 8 bases and the J gene end by 0 bases; junction bases not matched to a gene: 4.

The CDR3 loop reads CASSLSGTALAYTEAFF. The CDR3 DNA is TGTGCCAGCAGCTTATCGGGGACGGCCCTTGCCTACACTGAAGCTTTCTTT. The J gene is TRBJ1-1, the V gene TRBV7-9, with D possibly being TRBD1 (5 bases). The CDR3 consists of 17 residues. Germline V gene sequence: CDR1 SEHNR, CDR2 FQNEAQ (reference sequence). Trimming took 2 bases from V and 3 from J, leaving 19 bases between them.

This clonotype has only a few counts. CDR3 sequence: CSARRDVYTF. DNA for the CDR3: TGCAGTGCTAGAAGGGATGTCTACACCTTC. The chain recombines TRBV20-1 with TRBJ1-2; D remains ambiguous. The CDR3 covers 10 residues. V lost 2 bases, J lost 10 bases, and 8 bases lay in between. The germline V gene encodes CDR1 DFQATT and CDR2 SNEGSKA (reference sequence).